This TCR beta chain came from a study of patients and donors after allogeneic stem cell transplantation. The germline gives CDR1 SGHRS, CDR2 YFSETQ. The CDR3 consists of 16 residues. V lost 1 base and J lost 5; bases outside the gene matches: 8. TCRdb analysed the RT-PCR reads with MiXCR anew, one entry per CDR3 protein. The sample shows over 150,000 distinct CDR3 sequences, around 28% of them seen only once. The material sequenced was blood, either unsorted or a sorted T cell fraction (not recorded which). V and J are TRBV5-1 and TRBJ2-2; 7 bases fit TRBD1. This TCR was recovered from a human donor who was either an allogeneic HSCT recipient or a stem cell or donor lymphocyte infusion donor (not recorded which). It is not recorded whose cells these are; they may come from a transplant donor. The CDR3 is CASSLPSRDSTGELFF. CDR3 sequence (DNA): TGCGCCAGCAGCTTGCCAAGTCGGGACAGTACCGGGGAGCTGTTTTTT.